This T cell receptor (beta chain) was sequenced for a study of blood T cell repertoires in COVID-19 (dated by TCRdb to 2020 to 2022). Concerning the study at large: Samples covering the acute and convalescent phases of COVID-19 were provided by collaborators in the United States, Italy and Spain. The material from the prospective study consisted of cDNA or gDNA derived from T cells, B-cell-depleted T cells, or PBMCs. Subjects who had been exposed to COVID-19, were actively infected with it, or had recovered from it provided the deeply sampled blood TCRbeta repertoires that made up the dataset. The repertoires were released in a freely available public database meant as a resource for research on the immune response to SARS-CoV-2. Samples came from the ongoing ImmuneRACE study (first 160 participants) plus 1,254 subjects from 6 global collaborators. Sample metadata almost always included a de-identified subject ID, COVID-19 status, age in years and sex. Where HLA class I and class II types were available, the types were taken from metadata supplied by the sample provider, not from assay-based typing.

Each collaborating institution followed its own protocols to collect whole blood in K2EDTA tubes. For TCRbeta analysis, collaborators shipped samples in one of three forms: frozen whole blood, isolated PBMCs, or DNA extracted from either of those sample types. TCRbeta CDR3 regions were amplified from genomic DNA using the immunoSEQ Assay, a bias-controlled multiplex PCR. In the source study's methods: Nucleated cell counts per sample were estimated from amplification of reference gene primers within the assay. To quantify the absolute abundance of each unique TCRbeta CDR3 rearrangement, sequence reads were collapsed and filtered. For each sample, productive Simpson clonality was calculated as the square root of Simpson's diversity index over productive rearrangements. TCRdb provides this immuneACCESS table in a form limited to in-frame rearrangements. Some clones are lacking; in checked studies, under half of them reflect an unresolved V gene, and why the rest are absent is not known. The V and J calls and clone size were taken over from that table, and D and trimming were inferred from the DNA. The sample table holds about 55,000 clones, of which roughly 80% were seen once. Roughly 2% of the sample lies in the top ten.

The germline V gene provides CDR1 SGHTA and CDR2 FQGNSA. The CDR3 contains 16 residues, cysteine and phenylalanine counted. The retained sequence is limited to the CDR3, 48 bases, with the frame set at the first base. V is cut by 4 bases and J by 10 bases, and the space between the germline ends is 23 bases. This clone was found a few times. Its specific antigen is unknown. It has no much larger one-base neighbor in the sample; base qualities were not kept. Study-wide conclusions, independent of this receptor: The quantity of clinical and demographic metadata differed by source and by participant and was supplied without curation.

The sequence is built from TRBV7-2 and TRBJ2-1; D gene: possibly TRBD2, on 6 matching bases. The sequence came from a woman aged 55-69 years with acute or convalescent COVID-19. The sequencing input was peripheral blood. The CDR3 region: CASSYDSSILGGEQFF. The bases are TGTGCCAGCAGCTACGACTCAAGTATTCTGGGGGGAGAGCAGTTCTTC. Beyond the CDR3, the reference TRBV7-2 and TRBJ2-1 genes provide the residues; the full variable domain reads: GAGVSQSPSNKVTEKGKDVELRCDPISGHTALYWYRQSLGQGLEFLIYFQGNSAPDKSGLPSDRFSAERTGGSVSTLTIQRTQQEDSAVYLCASSYDSSILGGEQFFGPGTRLTVL.